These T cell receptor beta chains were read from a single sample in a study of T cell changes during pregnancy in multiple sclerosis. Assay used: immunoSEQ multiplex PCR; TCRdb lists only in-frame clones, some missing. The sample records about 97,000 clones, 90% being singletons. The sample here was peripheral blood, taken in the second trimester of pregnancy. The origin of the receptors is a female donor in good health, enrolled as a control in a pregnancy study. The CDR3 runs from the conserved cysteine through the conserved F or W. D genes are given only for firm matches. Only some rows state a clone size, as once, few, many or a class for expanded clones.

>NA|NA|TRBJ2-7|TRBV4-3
TGCGCCAGCAGCCAAGTCATAAGCGGCCAGACCTACGAGCAGTACTTC
CASSQVISGQTYEQYF
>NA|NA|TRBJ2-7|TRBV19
TGTGCCAGTTCCTCGGCGGGCCCCTACGAGCAGTACTTC
CASSSAGPYEQYF
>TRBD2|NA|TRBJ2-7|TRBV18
TGTGCCAGCTCACCAGGTAGACTAGCGGGAATCACCTACGAGCAGTACTTC
CASSPGRLAGITYEQYF
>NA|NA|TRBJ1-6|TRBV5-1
TGCGCCAGCAGCTTGGCGGCAGGGGTTAATTCACCCCTCCACTTT
CASSLAAGVNSPLHF
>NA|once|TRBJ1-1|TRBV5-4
TGTGCCAGCAGCGCTCCGGGACAAATGAACACTGAAGCTTTCTTT
CASSAPGQMNTEAFF
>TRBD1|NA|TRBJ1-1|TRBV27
TGTGCCAGCAGTTTCCGGGACAGGGGGTCCACTGAAGCTTTCTTT
CASSFRDRGSTEAFF
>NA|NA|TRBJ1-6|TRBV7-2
TGTGCCAGCAGCTTCGAGGGTATGGATTCACCCCTCCACTTT
CASSFEGMDSPLHF
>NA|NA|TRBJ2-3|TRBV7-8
TGTGCCAGCAGCTTAACAGAAATCGGGCTAGCCATAAGCACGCAGTATTTT
CASSLTEIGLAISTQYF
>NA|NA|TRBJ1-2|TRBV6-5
TGTGCCAGCAGTTCCCTCTATGGCTACACCTTC
CASSSLYGYTF
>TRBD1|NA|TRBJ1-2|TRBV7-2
TGTGCCAGCGCATTCGTCGGGACAGGGGGAGAGTCCTATGGCTACACCTTC
CASAFVGTGGESYGYTF
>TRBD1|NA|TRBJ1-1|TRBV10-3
TGTGCCATCGCGAGGGGGCATCAGATGAACACTGAAGCTTTCTTT
CAIARGHQMNTEAFF
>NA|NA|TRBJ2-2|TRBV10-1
TGCGCCAGCAGTGAAACGGGAACCGGGGAGCTGTTTTTT
CASSETGTGELFF
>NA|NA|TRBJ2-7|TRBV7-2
TGTGCCAGCAGTCGTTGGGGGCCCGCCTACGAGCAGTACTTC
CASSRWGPAYEQYF
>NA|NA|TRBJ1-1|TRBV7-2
TGTGCCAGCAGCTTACTGGGACGGCGGGATGAAGCTTTCTTT
CASSLLGRRDEAFF
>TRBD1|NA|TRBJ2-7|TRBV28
TGTGCCAGCAGTCGACGACAGGGGACGTACGAGCAGTACTTC
CASSRRQGTYEQYF
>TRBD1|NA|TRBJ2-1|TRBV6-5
TGTGCCAGCAGCCTAGGACGGACAGGGGACAATGAGCAGTTCTTC
CASSLGRTGDNEQFF
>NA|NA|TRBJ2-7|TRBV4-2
TGTGCCAGCAGCCAAGTGCAGGGGAGTGACTACGAGCAGTACTTC
CASSQVQGSDYEQYF
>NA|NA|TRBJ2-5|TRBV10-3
TGTGCCATCAGCGGGGGACTCCACGAGACCCAGTACTTC
CAISGGLHETQYF
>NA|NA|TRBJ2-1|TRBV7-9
TGTGCCAGCAGCTTAGTCTCCGATGAGCAGTTCTTC
CASSLVSDEQFF
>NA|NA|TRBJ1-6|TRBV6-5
TGTGCCAGCAGTTACTCGTCAACAGCCTATAATTCACCCCTCCACTTT
CASSYSSTAYNSPLHF
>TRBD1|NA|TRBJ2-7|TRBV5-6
TGTGCCAGCAGCTTCCGACAGGGGGGCACCTACGAGCAGTACTTC
CASSFRQGGTYEQYF
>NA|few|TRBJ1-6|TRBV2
TGTGCCAGCAGTGAAAGCGGGGATGATAATTCACCCCTCCACTTT
CASSESGDDNSPLHF
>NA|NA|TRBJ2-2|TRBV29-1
TGCAGCGTATACAGGGACGGGGAGCTGTTTTTT
CSVYRDGELFF
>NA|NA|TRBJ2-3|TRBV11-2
TGTGCCAGCTCCCTGGACACCTGGACCACAGATACGCAGTATTTT
CASSLDTWTTDTQYF
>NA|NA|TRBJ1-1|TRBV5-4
TGTTCACTGGGGGGGGTGAACACTGAAGCTTTCTTT
CSLGGVNTEAFF
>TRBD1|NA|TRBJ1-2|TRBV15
TGTGCCACCAGCAGGGCGGGACAGGGAATAAACTATGGCTACACCTTC
CATSRAGQGINYGYTF
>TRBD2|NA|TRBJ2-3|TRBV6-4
TGTGCCAGCAGAAGACTAGCGGGGGGAACAGATACGCAGTATTTT
CASRRLAGGTDTQYF
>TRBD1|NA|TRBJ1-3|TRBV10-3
TGTGCCATCAGTGCCCGACAGGGGGCTGCTGGAAACACCATATATTTT
CAISARQGAAGNTIYF
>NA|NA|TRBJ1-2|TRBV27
TGTGCCAGCAGTTTTGCCGCGGAACCCTATGGCTACACCTTC
CASSFAAEPYGYTF